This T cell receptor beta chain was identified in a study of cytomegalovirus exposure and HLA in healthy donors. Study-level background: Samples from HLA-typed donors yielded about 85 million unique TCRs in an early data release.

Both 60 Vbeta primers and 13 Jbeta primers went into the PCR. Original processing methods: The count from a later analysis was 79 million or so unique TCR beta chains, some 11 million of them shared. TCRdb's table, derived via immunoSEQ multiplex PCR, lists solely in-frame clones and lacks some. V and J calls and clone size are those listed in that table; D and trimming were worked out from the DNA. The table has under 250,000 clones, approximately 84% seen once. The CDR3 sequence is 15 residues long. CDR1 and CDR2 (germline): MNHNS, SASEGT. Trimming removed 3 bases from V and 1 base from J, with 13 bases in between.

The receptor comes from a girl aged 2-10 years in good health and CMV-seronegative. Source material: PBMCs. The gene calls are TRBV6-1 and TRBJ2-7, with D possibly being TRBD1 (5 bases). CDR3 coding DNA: TGTGCCAGCAGTGATTACAGGCTTGCTTCCTACGAGCAGTACTTC. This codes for CASSDYRLASYEQYF.